The 24 T cell receptor beta chains below come from one sample, sequenced in a study of blood T cell repertoires in COVID-19. Only in-frame clones appear in the TCRdb table, and some are missing; sequencing was by immunoSEQ multiplex PCR. The repertoire has just over 250,000 clones, about 86% of them found once; the top ten carry under 5%. The sample was PBMCs or T cells enriched from blood (not recorded which). These receptors originate from a man aged 25-45 years with acute COVID-19.

The chain joins TRBV9 to TRBJ1-5; 7 bases are shared with TRBD1. Germline V gene sequence: CDR1 SGDLS, CDR2 YYNGEE. The CDR3 totals 15 residues. With V trimmed by 3 bases and J by 1 base, 4 bases remained unmatched. CDR3 nucleotides: TGTGCCAGCAGCGCTGGGACAGCGAGCAATCAGCCCCAGCATTTT. This sequence encodes CASSAGTASNQPQHF. Filled out from reference TRBV9 and TRBJ1-5, the complete variable domain reads DSGVTQTPKHLITATGQRVTLRCSPRSGDLSVYWYQQSLDQGLQFLIQYYNGEERAKGNILERFSAQQFPDLHSELNLSSLELGDSALYFCASSAGTASNQPQHFGDGTRLSIL.

The CDR3 region is CASSSPRDKANTEAFF. The CDR3 bases are TGCGCCAGCAGCTCGCCACGGGACAAAGCGAACACTGAAGCTTTCTTT. The chain employs TRBV5-1 and TRBJ1-1, with D perhaps matching TRBD1 (6 bases). V lost 3 bases to trimming and J lost 1 base, with 16 bases between them. The germline CDR1 and CDR2 sequences are SGHRS and YFSETQ. CDR3 length: 16 residues. The variable domain in full, with the rest retrieved from reference TRBV5-1 and TRBJ1-1, is KAGVTQTPRYLIKTRGQQVTLSCSPISGHRSVSWYQQTPGQGLQFLFEYFSETQRNKGNFPGRFSGRQFSNSRSEMNVSTLELGDSALYLCASSSPRDKANTEAFFGQGTRLTVV.

The rearrangement joins TRBV3-1 (or the pseudogene TRBV3-2) to TRBJ2-5; D call uncertain. CDR3 length: 12 residues. Germline V gene data show CDR1 as LGHDT and CDR2 as YNNKEL (reference sequence). Trimming took 6 bases from V and 5 from J, leaving 10 bases between them. CDR3 nucleotides: TGTGCCAGCAGGAAGCTAATGGAGACCCAGTACTTC. Protein sequence: CASRKLMETQYF.

The chain combines TRBV7-7 with TRBJ2-2, with 11 bases that match TRBD1. This CDR3 is 15 amino acids long. Per the germline V gene, CDR1 is SSHAT and CDR2 is FNYEAQ (reference sequence). J was trimmed by 4 bases and V by 5 bases; bases with no gene match: 3. The CDR3 coding sequence is TGTGCCAGCAGCCCTGGGACAGGGGGCACCGGGGAGCTGTTTTTT. It yields the protein CASSPGTGGTGELFF.

CDR3 in DNA: TGCGCCAGCAGTCTGACTCTCGAGGGACAGGGACGAAACACCATATATTTT. Its protein is CASSLTLEGQGRNTIYF. The V call is TRBV4-3, the J call TRBJ1-3, with 9 bases matching TRBD1. J was trimmed by 5 bases and V by 6 bases; bases with no gene match: 14. Germline V gene lookup returns CDR1 LGHNA and CDR2 YSLEER. This CDR3 contains 17 residues.

As to this clone: This same CDR3 is encoded by further DNA sequences in the sample. V gene TRBV18 combines with J gene TRBJ2-5, with unresolved D. Germline loops: CDR1 KGHSH, CDR2 LQKENI. The V end lost 3 bases, the J end lost 2 bases, and 7 bases lay between the germline ends. This CDR3 has 13 residues. The CDR3 here is CASSPGQQETQYF. Written as DNA, the CDR3 is TGTGCCAGCTCACCTGGGCAACAAGAGACCCAGTACTTC.

The chain recombines TRBV7-8 with TRBJ2-2; 11 bases map to TRBD2. The germline gives CDR1 SGHVS, CDR2 FQNEAQ. The CDR3 runs 18 residues. The junction had 8 bases not matched to a gene; V was cut back by 5 bases and J by 0 bases. The CDR3 sequence is CASSGRLAGRANTGELFF. CDR3 sequence (DNA): TGTGCCAGCAGCGGTCGACTAGCGGGGAGAGCGAACACCGGGGAGCTGTTTTTT.

This chain joins TRBV9 and TRBJ1-5, with 7 bases matching TRBD1. This CDR3 is built from 15 residues. Trimming cost V 0 bases and J 3 bases; bases outside gene matches: 3. In germline, CDR1 is SGDLS, CDR2 YYNGEE. As DNA, the CDR3 is TGTGCCAGCAGCGTAGGTACAGGGGCCAATCAGCCCCAGCATTTT. Translating it yields CASSVGTGANQPQHF.

The chain joins TRBV2 to TRBJ1-3; D is unresolved. V was shortened by 3 bases and J by 0 bases, with 9 bases between the two germline ends. The CDR3 runs 15 residues. Germline-derived CDR1 and CDR2 are SNHLY and FYNNEI. CDR3 bases: TGTGCCAGCAGTGATCAGGCGCCCTCTGGAAACACCATATATTTT. Its translation: CASSDQAPSGNTIYF.

CDR3 sequence (DNA): TGTGCCAGCAGCAACTTCCGCGGGAGTAGGTGGCGTGGCACAGATACGCAGTATTTT. Its protein is CASSNFRGSRWRGTDTQYF. V usage is TRBV21-1 and J usage is TRBJ2-3; TRBD2 reflects the table's D call only, with no check against the DNA. TRBV21-1 is tagged as a pseudogene. This CDR3 region has 19 residues.

This clone has only one observation. Written as DNA, the CDR3 is TGTGCCAGCAGCTCACCCGACAGGGGCAAAAAAGGGAACACCTTC. Its protein product is CASSSPDRGKKGNTF. The gene calls are TRBV7-2 and TRBJ1-2, with 8 bases that match TRBD1. V trimming: 4 bases; J trimming: 12 bases; junction bases outside the gene matches: 16. This CDR3 has 15 residues. Germline V gene sequence: CDR1 SGHTA, CDR2 FQGNSA.

CDR3: CASSQGLLGGSQETQYF. CDR3 nucleotides: TGTGCCAGCAGCCAAGGACTCCTTGGTGGAAGCCAAGAGACCCAGTACTTC. The rearrangement links TRBV3-1 (or the pseudogene TRBV3-2) to TRBJ2-5; D unresolved. Germline CDR1 reads LGHDT; CDR2 reads YNNKEL (reference sequence). CDR3 size: 17 residues. Trimming stripped 1 base from V and 1 base from J, with 16 bases between.

V usage is TRBV5-1 and J usage is TRBJ1-1, with TRBD1 as a possible D gene (5 bases). The CDR3 has 15 residues. The V and J ends lost 0 bases and 0 bases respectively, with 9 bases between them. Per germline, CDR1 SGHRS and CDR2 YFSETQ. The chain's CDR3 is CASSLAGAVNTEAFF. The CDR3 bases are TGCGCCAGCAGCTTGGCTGGGGCGGTGAACACTGAAGCTTTCTTT.

A single count supports this clone. Written as DNA, the CDR3 is TGTGCCAGCAGGGTTGACAGGAGAGAGACCCAGTACTTC. Encoded protein: CASRVDRRETQYF. The V call is TRBV2, the J call TRBJ2-5; possible D gene TRBD1, 6 bases. V lost 6 bases, J lost 4 bases, and 12 bases lay in between. The CDR3 runs to 13 residues. Germline V gene data show CDR1 as SNHLY and CDR2 as FYNNEI.

J is TRBJ2-7 and V is TRBV11-2, with D possibly matching TRBD2 (5 bases). This CDR3 is built from 13 residues. V shed 5 bases and J shed 9 bases, with 17 bases lying between them. CDR1 and CDR2 from the germline V gene are SGHAT and FQNNGV. CDR3 sequence (DNA): TGTGCCAGCAGCGAAAACCGGGGATTATCGCAGTACGTC. Its translation: CASSENRGLSQYV.

The rearrangement uses TRBV18 and TRBJ2-5; maybe TRBD1 (5 bases). The ends were cut back, 3 bases at V and 0 bases at J, with 11 bases in the middle. From germline, CDR1 is KGHSH and CDR2 LQKENI. CDR3 length: 15 residues. In nucleotides, the CDR3 is TGTGCCAGCTCACCCATCGACAGATACCAAGAGACCCAGTACTTC. It yields the protein CASSPIDRYQETQYF. Based on the CDR3 plus reference TRBV18 and TRBJ2-5, the full variable domain is NAGVMQNPRHLVRRRGQEARLRCSPMKGHSHVYWYRQLPEEGLKFMVYLQKENIIDESGMPKERFSAEFPKEGPSILRIQQVVRGDSAAYFCASSPIDRYQETQYFGPGTRLLVL.

This chain uses TRBV11-3 with TRBJ2-3; D uncertain. V lost 2 bases, J lost 6 bases, and 12 bases lay in between. CDR3 length: 14 residues. Germline V gene sequence: CDR1 SGHNT, CDR2 YENEEA. The CDR3 spells CASSLKSNWDTQYF. The CDR3 nucleotides are TGTGCCAGCAGCTTAAAATCCAACTGGGATACGCAGTATTTT. Looking up the rest from reference TRBV11-3 and TRBJ2-3 gives the full variable domain: EAGVVQSPRYKIIEKKQPVAFWCNPISGHNTLYWYLQNLGQGPELLIRYENEEAVDDSQLPKDRFSAERLKGVDSTLKIQPAELGDSAVYLCASSLKSNWDTQYFGPGTRLTVL.

On this clone: Germline is not matched at one junction end, which may reflect a read error. The chain is built from TRBV3-1 (or the pseudogene TRBV3-2) and TRBJ1-1; 7 positions match TRBD1. Per germline, CDR1 LGHDT and CDR2 YNNKEL (reference sequence). There are 18 residues in the CDR3. CDR3 DNA: TGTGCCAGCACCCAAAAAGGAGGGGGCCGGCGGCTAGGCACTGAAGCTTTCTTT. Amino acids: CASTQKGGGRRLGTEAFF.

The rearrangement links TRBV4-1 to TRBJ1-6; the match to TRBD1 covers 7 bases. V was pared by 5 bases and J by 5 bases, with 6 bases of the junction left unmatched. Per the germline V gene, CDR1 is MGHRA and CDR2 is YSYEKL. This CDR3 is built from 15 residues. The CDR3 loop reads CASSGGGHDNSPLHF. The CDR3 DNA sequence: TGCGCCAGCAGCGGAGGGGGCCACGATAATTCACCCCTCCACTTT.

The rearrangement joins TRBV9 to TRBJ2-1; D might be TRBD1 (6 bases). The CDR3 is 16 residues long. Between the trimmed V and J ends, which lost 1 base and 9 bases, there was a span of 20 bases. Per germline, CDR1 SGDLS and CDR2 YYNGEE. The CDR3 bases are TGTGCCAGCAGCGTAAAGGCTTGGCAGGGGCTGGGTGAGCAGTTCTTC. Amino acids: CASSVKAWQGLGEQFF.

V gene TRBV28 combines with J gene TRBJ1-1; D is undetermined. V lost 5 bases and J lost 7, with 20 bases in between. This CDR3 has 15 amino acids. Germline V gene sequence: CDR1 MDHEN, CDR2 SYDVKM. The CDR3: CASSPPSSGKNEAFF. DNA for the CDR3: TGTGCCAGCAGTCCCCCTAGTTCGGGTAAAAATGAAGCTTTCTTT.

This clone was seen once. The junction and the germline gene differ at one end; a read error may be behind it. The chain joins TRBV6-2 or TRBV6-3 to TRBJ1-5; D is ambiguous. The CDR3 consists of 14 residues. CDR1 and CDR2 from the germline V gene are MNHEY and SVGEGT. CDR3 protein: CASSYYDSYQPQHF. The CDR3 DNA reads as TGTGCCAGCAGTTATTATGATAGCTATCAGCCCCAGCATTTT.

The chain employs TRBV11-3 and TRBJ2-1, with TRBD2 identical over 10 bases. J lost 10 bases, V lost 3 bases, and 3 bases had no gene match. Looked up from germline, CDR1 is SGHNT and CDR2 is YENEEA. CDR3 size: 13 residues. CDR3 DNA sequence: TGTGCCAGCAGCTTCCTAGCGGGAGTCGAGCAGTTCTTC. This sequence encodes CASSFLAGVEQFF.

The J gene is TRBJ1-5, the V gene TRBV9; perhaps TRBD1 as D (5 bases). CDR1 is SGDLS, CDR2 YYNGEE, per germline. V lost 0 bases and J 6 bases, leaving 10 bases between the germline ends. The CDR3 is 14 amino acids. Here the CDR3 DNA reads TGTGCCAGCAGCGTAGGCAGGGAGGGTCAGCCCCAGCATTTT. It encodes CASSVGREGQPQHF. The entire variable domain, with the rest obtained from reference TRBV9 and TRBJ1-5, is as follows: DSGVTQTPKHLITATGQRVTLRCSPRSGDLSVYWYQQSLDQGLQFLIQYYNGEERAKGNILERFSAQQFPDLHSELNLSSLELGDSALYFCASSVGREGQPQHFGDGTRLSIL.